This T cell receptor beta chain was captured in a study of CD8+ T cells in alopecia areata. The table lists this clone with a few counts. Treatment of the sample: oral pan-JAK inhibitor, 5-10 mg twice daily. Extraction and reverse transcription of RNA yielded cDNA as the sequencing template. Libraries were prepared by immunoSEQ multiplex PCR; TCRdb keeps only in-frame clonotypes and omits some of them. Among approximately 280,000 clones listed, roughly 64% were seen once. V was cut by 9 bases and J by 7 bases, with 13 bases left in between. Germline CDR1 and CDR2: ENHRY and SYGVKD. The CDR3 covers 13 residues.

This TCR was recovered from a human donor with alopecia areata. Source: CD4+ T cells sorted from blood, taken at week 24, from a patient treated with tofacitinib. V gene TRBV10-3 combines with J gene TRBJ1-6; weak D call: TRBD1 (6 bases). The CDR3 here is CAIHRETNSPLHF. The CDR3 DNA reads as TGTGCCATTCACAGGGAAACAAATTCACCCCTCCACTTT.